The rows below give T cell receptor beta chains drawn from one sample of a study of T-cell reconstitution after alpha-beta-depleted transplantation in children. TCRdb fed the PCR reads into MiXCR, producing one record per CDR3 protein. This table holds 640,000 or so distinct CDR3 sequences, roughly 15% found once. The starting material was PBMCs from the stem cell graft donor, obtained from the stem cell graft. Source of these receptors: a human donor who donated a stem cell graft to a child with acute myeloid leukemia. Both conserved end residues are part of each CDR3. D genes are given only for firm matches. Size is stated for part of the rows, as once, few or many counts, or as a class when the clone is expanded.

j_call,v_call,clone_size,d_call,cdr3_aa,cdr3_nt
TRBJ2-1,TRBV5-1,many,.,CASSLDLGGSRSYNEQFF,TGCGCCAGCAGCTTGGACTTAGGGGGTTCTCGCTCCTACAATGAGCAGTTCTTC
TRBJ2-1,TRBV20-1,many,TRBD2,CSARGGLAGAKYNEQFF,TGCAGTGCTAGAGGAGGGTTAGCGGGGGCCAAATACAATGAGCAGTTCTTC
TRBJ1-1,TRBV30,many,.,CAWSLQGTEAFF,TGTGCCTGGAGTCTGCAGGGCACTGAAGCTTTCTTT
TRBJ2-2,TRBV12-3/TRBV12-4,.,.,CASSLGGLENTGELFF,TGTGCCAGCAGTTTAGGAGGGTTGGAGAACACCGGGGAGCTGTTTTTT
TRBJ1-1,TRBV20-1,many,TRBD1,CSARVAGTGISNTEAFF,TGCAGTGCTAGAGTTGCAGGGACAGGGATTTCGAACACTGAAGCTTTCTTT
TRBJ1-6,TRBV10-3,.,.,CAIRGQFSSYNSPLHF,TGTGCCATCAGAGGACAGTTTAGCTCCTATAATTCACCCCTCCACTTT
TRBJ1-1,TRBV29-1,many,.,CSVGWGGADTEAFF,TGCAGCGTTGGTTGGGGGGGCGCGGACACTGAAGCTTTCTTT
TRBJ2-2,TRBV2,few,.,CASRTANTGELFF,TGTGCCAGCCGGACAGCCAACACCGGGGAGCTGTTTTTT
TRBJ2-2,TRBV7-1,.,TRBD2,CASSPPGLAGGLNTGELFF,TGTGCCAGCAGCCCACCGGGACTAGCGGGGGGATTGAACACCGGGGAGCTGTTTTTT
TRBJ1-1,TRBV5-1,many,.,CASSWGENTEAFF,TGCGCCAGCAGCTGGGGGGAAAACACTGAAGCTTTCTTT
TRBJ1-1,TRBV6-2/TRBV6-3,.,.,CASSYPISRGDTEAFF,TGTGCCAGCAGTTACCCCATCTCAAGGGGGGACACTGAAGCTTTCTTT
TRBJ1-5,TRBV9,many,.,CASSPLSGSNQPQHF,TGTGCCAGCAGCCCCCTTTCAGGTAGCAATCAGCCCCAGCATTTT
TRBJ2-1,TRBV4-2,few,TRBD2,CASSQLAGGAYNEQFF,TGTGCCAGCAGCCAATTAGCGGGGGGAGCCTACAATGAGCAGTTCTTC
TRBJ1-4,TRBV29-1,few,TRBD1,CSAVTGVKEKLFF,TGCAGCGCTGTGACAGGGGTGAAAGAAAAACTGTTTTTT
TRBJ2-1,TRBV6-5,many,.,CASTLPAANEQFF,TGTGCCAGCACCTTGCCTGCCGCCAATGAGCAGTTCTTC
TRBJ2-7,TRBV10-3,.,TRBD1,CAISDRGNSYEQYF,TGTGCCATCAGCGACAGGGGGAACTCCTACGAGCAGTACTTC
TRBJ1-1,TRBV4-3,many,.,CASSQDPGQNTEAFF,TGCGCCAGCAGCCAAGACCCGGGACAAAACACTGAAGCTTTCTTT
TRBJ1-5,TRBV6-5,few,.,CASSYRGGSGQPQHF,TGTGCCAGCAGTTACCGGGGGGGGTCGGGGCAGCCCCAGCATTTT
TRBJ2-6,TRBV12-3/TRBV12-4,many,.,CASSFRGAGANVLTF,TGTGCCAGCAGTTTTAGGGGGGCTGGGGCCAACGTCCTGACTTTC
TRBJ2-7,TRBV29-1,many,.,CSVGPNGGLEDEQYF,TGCAGCGTTGGCCCAAACGGGGGTTTGGAGGACGAGCAGTACTTC
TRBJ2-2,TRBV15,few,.,CATARNTGELFF,TGTGCCACCGCCCGGAACACCGGGGAGCTGTTTTTT
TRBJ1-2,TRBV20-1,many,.,CSARDTSYGYTF,TGCAGTGCTAGAGATACGAGTTATGGCTACACCTTC
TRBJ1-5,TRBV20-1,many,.,CSARGGFLDQPQHF,TGCAGTGCCCGCGGAGGCTTCCTGGATCAGCCCCAGCATTTT